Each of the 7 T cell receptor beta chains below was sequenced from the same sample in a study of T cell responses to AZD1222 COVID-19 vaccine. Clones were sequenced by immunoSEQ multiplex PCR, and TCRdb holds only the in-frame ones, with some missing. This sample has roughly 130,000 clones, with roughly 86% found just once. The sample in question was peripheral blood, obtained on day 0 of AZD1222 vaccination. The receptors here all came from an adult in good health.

This chain's CDR3 is CASRRTGALNEKLFF. The DNA for the CDR3 is TGTGCCAGCAGACGTACAGGGGCCCTTAATGAAAAACTGTTTTTT. This chain joins TRBV6-5 and TRBJ1-4; the match to TRBD1 covers 7 bases. Germline V lookup: CDR1 MNHEY, CDR2 SVGAGI. The CDR3 covers 15 residues. J gave up 4 bases and V 6 bases, and 8 bases lay outside the gene matches.

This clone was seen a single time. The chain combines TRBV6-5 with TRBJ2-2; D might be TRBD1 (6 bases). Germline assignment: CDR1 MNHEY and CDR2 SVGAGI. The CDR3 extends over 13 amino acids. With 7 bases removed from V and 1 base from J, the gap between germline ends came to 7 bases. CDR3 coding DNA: TGTGCCAGCACGGGACAGAACACCGGGGAGCTGTTTTTT. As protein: CASTGQNTGELFF.

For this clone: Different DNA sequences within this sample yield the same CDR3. The CDR3 reads CASSTRQGNTGELFF. The CDR3 DNA follows: TGTGCCAGCAGCACTCGACAGGGAAACACCGGGGAGCTGTTTTTT. The rearrangement uses TRBV9 and TRBJ2-2; 7 bases map to TRBD1. The CDR3 is made up of 15 amino acids. CDR1 is SGDLS, CDR2 YYNGEE, per germline. J was trimmed by 2 bases and V by 4 bases; bases with no gene match: 5.

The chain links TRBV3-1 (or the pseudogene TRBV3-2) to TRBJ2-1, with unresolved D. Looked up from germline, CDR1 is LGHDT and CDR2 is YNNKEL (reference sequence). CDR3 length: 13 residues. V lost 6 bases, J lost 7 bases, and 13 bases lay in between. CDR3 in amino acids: CASRPENTNEQFF. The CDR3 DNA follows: TGTGCCAGCAGACCGGAGAATACAAATGAGCAGTTCTTC.

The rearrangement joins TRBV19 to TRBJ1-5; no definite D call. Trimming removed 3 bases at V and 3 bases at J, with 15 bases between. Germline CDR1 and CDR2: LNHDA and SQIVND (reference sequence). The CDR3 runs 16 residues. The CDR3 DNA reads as TGTGCCAGTAGTATCTCCCAGCCGTACGACAATCAGCCCCAGCATTTT. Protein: CASSISQPYDNQPQHF. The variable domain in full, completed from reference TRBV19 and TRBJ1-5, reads DGGITQSPKYLFRKEGQNVTLSCEQNLNHDAMYWYRQDPGQGLRLIYYSQIVNDFQKGDIAEGYSVSREKKESFPLTVTSAQKNPTAFYLCASSISQPYDNQPQHFGDGTRLSIL.

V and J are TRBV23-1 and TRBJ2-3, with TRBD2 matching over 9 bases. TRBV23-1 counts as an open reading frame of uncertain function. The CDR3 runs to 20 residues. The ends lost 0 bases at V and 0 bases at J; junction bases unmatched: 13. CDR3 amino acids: CASSQSHLTSGCVSTDTQYF. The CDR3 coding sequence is TGCGCCAGCAGTCAATCGCATCTGACTAGCGGCTGCGTAAGCACAGATACGCAGTATTTT.

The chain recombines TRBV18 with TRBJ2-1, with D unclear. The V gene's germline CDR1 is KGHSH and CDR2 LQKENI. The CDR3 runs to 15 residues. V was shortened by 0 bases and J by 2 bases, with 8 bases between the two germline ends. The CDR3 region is CASSPPVLAYNEQFF. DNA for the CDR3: TGTGCCAGCTCACCACCGGTTCTCGCCTACAATGAGCAGTTCTTC. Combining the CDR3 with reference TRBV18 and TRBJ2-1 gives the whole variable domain NAGVMQNPRHLVRRRGQEARLRCSPMKGHSHVYWYRQLPEEGLKFMVYLQKENIIDESGMPKERFSAEFPKEGPSILRIQQVVRGDSAAYFCASSPPVLAYNEQFFGPGTRLTVL.